The clone carrying this T cell receptor beta chain was observed many times. Its antigen is not identified. V lost 5 bases and J 7 bases, leaving 14 bases between the germline ends. The CDR3 length is 14 residues. Germline CDR1 reads MNHEY; CDR2 reads SVGEGT. TCRdb fed the reads into MiXCR, producing one record per CDR3 protein. The sample records about 770,000 distinct CDR3 sequences, around 29% being singletons. This entry belongs to a study of T cell repertoires in cytomegalovirus infection. Study context: Selected CMV epitopes included recently identified HLA-C-restricted ones as well as well-studied HLA-B-restricted ones.

V gene TRBV6-2 or TRBV6-3 combines with J gene TRBJ2-2; D unresolved. The sequencing used cultured CD8+ T cells from PBMCs, collected from culture after CMV antigen stimulation. The source of this sequence is a human donor in good health (CMV status not recorded). Some clones in this sample may be carry-over from other donors' samples. CDR3 amino acids: CASSTNRFGGELFF. CDR3 nucleotides: TGTGCCAGCAGTACGAACCGATTTGGCGGGGAGCTGTTTTTT.